Presented here are 31 T cell receptor beta chains from one specimen sequenced in a study of blood T cell repertoires in COVID-19. The repertoire was sequenced with immunoSEQ multiplex PCR; TCRdb's copy has only in-frame clones and lacks some. This table holds about 120,000 clones, around 90% found once. Sequencing was carried out using peripheral blood. These receptor sequences come from a human donor in a cohort sampled during active COVID-19.

The chain is built from TRBV12-5 and TRBJ2-2; 10 positions match TRBD1. CDR1 is LGHNT, CDR2 FRNRAP, per germline. J gave up 3 bases and V 6 bases, and 4 bases lay outside the gene matches. The CDR3 has 15 residues. This chain's CDR3 is CASGPGQGHTGELFF. The CDR3 DNA is TGTGCTAGTGGGCCGGGACAGGGGCACACCGGGGAGCTGTTTTTT.

V usage is TRBV9 and J usage is TRBJ2-4; 7 nucleotides align to TRBD2. Germline trimming cut 0 bases from V and 8 bases from J; bases unmatched to any gene: 5. Germline loops: CDR1 SGDLS, CDR2 YYNGEE. The CDR3 consists of 14 residues. CDR3 coding DNA: TGTGCCAGCAGCGTAGCGGAGGGGAGGGACATTCAGTACTTC. Its protein is CASSVAEGRDIQYF.

The J gene is TRBJ2-1, the V gene TRBV11-3; 8 nucleotides line up with TRBD2. V lost 5 bases and J lost 4; bases outside the gene matches: 4. The CDR3 loop spans 14 amino acids. The V gene's germline CDR1 is SGHNT and CDR2 YENEEA. The CDR3 nucleotides are TGTGCCAGCAGCCCTAGCGGGTCTTACAATGAGCAGTTCTTC. Protein sequence: CASSPSGSYNEQFF. Using reference TRBV11-3 and TRBJ2-1 for the parts outside the CDR3, the full variable domain is EAGVVQSPRYKIIEKKQPVAFWCNPISGHNTLYWYLQNLGQGPELLIRYENEEAVDDSQLPKDRFSAERLKGVDSTLKIQPAELGDSAVYLCASSPSGSYNEQFFGPGTRLTVL.

The chain combines TRBV6-5 with TRBJ1-6; a weak D match, TRBD1 (6 bases). The germline gives CDR1 MNHEY, CDR2 SVGAGI. The CDR3 covers 14 residues. V shed 7 bases and J shed 5 bases, with 12 bases lying between them. CDR3 bases: TGTGCCAGCACCTACAGGGTGGATAATTCACCCCTCCACTTT. Amino acids: CASTYRVDNSPLHF.

The gene calls are TRBV5-1 and TRBJ2-3; D is perhaps TRBD1 (6 bases). The CDR3 is made up of 15 amino acids. V lost 4 bases and J 4 bases, leaving 16 bases between the germline ends. The germline gives CDR1 SGHRS, CDR2 YFSETQ. For the CDR3, the DNA is TGCGCCAGCAGCGCGGCTGGACAGAGCCCAGATACGCAGTATTTT. Its translation: CASSAAGQSPDTQYF.

J is TRBJ1-1 and V is TRBV4-2; D remains ambiguous. V was cut by 0 bases and J by 5 bases, with 10 bases left in between. The CDR3 totals 14 residues. The V gene's germline CDR1 is LGHNA and CDR2 YNFKEQ. CDR3 DNA sequence: TGTGCCAGCAGCCAAGATTCATCCAGAACTGAAGCTTTCTTT. Translation: CASSQDSSRTEAFF.

CDR3 nucleotides: TGTGCCAGCAGCAATCCCCTTTTGGAAAAACTGTTTTTT. As protein: CASSNPLLEKLFF. The V and J genes are TRBV21-1 and TRBJ1-4. TRBV21-1 is tagged as a pseudogene. The CDR3 extends over 13 amino acids.

The chain uses TRBV2 and TRBJ2-2; tentative D call: TRBD1 (6 bases). Germline V gives CDR1 SNHLY, CDR2 FYNNEI. Trimming cost V 6 bases and J 2 bases, with 10 bases left between them. The CDR3 consists of 14 residues. Here the CDR3 DNA reads TGTGCCAGCAGCCAGGGGAAAAACACCGGGGAGCTGTTTTTT. Encoded protein: CASSQGKNTGELFF.

V gene TRBV7-6 combines with J gene TRBJ2-1; TRBD2 agrees at 13 bases. CDR3 length: 15 amino acids. The V gene end was trimmed by 1 base and the J gene end by 7 bases; junction bases not matched to a gene: 1. CDR1 is SGHVS and CDR2 is FNYEAQ in the germline V gene. CDR3 nucleotide sequence: TGTGCCAGCAGCTTAGGACTAGCGGGGGGAAATGAGCAGTTCTTC. Protein product: CASSLGLAGGNEQFF.

This clone occurred once. The CDR3 protein is CASSNFDTAIYGYTF. As DNA, the CDR3 is TGTGCCAGCAGTAATTTCGACACGGCTATCTATGGCTACACCTTC. This chain uses TRBV6-6 with TRBJ1-2; D is ambiguous. The V end was cut by 5 bases, the J end by 4 bases, with 17 bases between. CDR3 length: 15 amino acids. Per the germline V gene, CDR1 is MNHNY and CDR2 is SVGAGI (reference sequence).

V gene TRBV14 combines with J gene TRBJ2-1, with D perhaps matching TRBD1 (5 bases). V was trimmed by 6 bases and J by 14 bases, leaving 23 bases between them. Germline V gene sequence: CDR1 SGHDN, CDR2 FVKESK. The CDR3 is 14 residues long. The CDR3 protein is CASRQQGVGNRKFF. In DNA form, the CDR3 reads TGTGCCAGCAGACAACAAGGGGTGGGGAATAGAAAGTTCTTC.

This rearrangement joins TRBV10-2 to TRBJ1-2, with no clear D. Trimming removed 1 base from V and 0 bases from J, with 9 bases in between. The CDR3 loop spans 15 amino acids. Germline CDR1 and CDR2: WSHSY and SAAADI. CDR3 sequence: CASSEFGFSNYGYTF. The CDR3 bases are TGCGCCAGCAGTGAGTTCGGGTTCTCTAACTATGGCTACACCTTC.

The gene calls are TRBV18 and TRBJ2-2; 7 bases are a match to TRBD1. From germline, CDR1 is KGHSH and CDR2 LQKENI. The CDR3 spans 15 residues. J lost 6 bases, V lost 6 bases, and 10 bases had no gene match. CDR3 nucleotides: TGTGCCAGCTCGGTCGGGACAGTGAGGGCCGGGGAGCTGTTTTTT. Its protein is CASSVGTVRAGELFF.

This clone was seen just once. The V gene is TRBV23-1, the J gene TRBJ1-4; tentatively, D is TRBD1 (5 bases). TRBV23-1 counts as an open reading frame of uncertain function. The CDR3 covers 16 residues. V dropped 2 bases and J dropped 3 bases, with 13 bases sitting between them. The CDR3 reads CASSQARGVANEKLFF. CDR3 DNA: TGCGCCAGCAGTCAAGCGCGGGGGGTTGCTAATGAAAAACTGTTTTTT.

The chain recombines TRBV6-5 with TRBJ2-5, with 8 bases matching TRBD1. This CDR3 comprises 15 residues. Germline lookup yields CDR1 MNHEY and CDR2 SVGAGI. J lost 4 bases, V lost 2 bases, and 6 bases had no gene match. This CDR3 reads CASSYQGASRETQYF. The CDR3 nucleotides read TGTGCCAGCAGTTACCAGGGGGCCAGTCGAGAGACCCAGTACTTC.

This clone appeared a single time. The J gene is TRBJ2-7, the V gene TRBV4-1; no reliable D call. The germline V gene has CDR1 MGHRA and CDR2 YSYEKL. Trimming pared 3 bases from V and 0 bases from J, leaving 6 bases between. CDR3 length equals 13 residues. The chain's CDR3 is CASSHGSSYEQYF. CDR3 in DNA: TGCGCCAGCAGCCATGGTAGCTCCTACGAGCAGTACTTC.

DNA of the CDR3: TGTGCCAGCAGCCAAGACAGATCCTATGGCTACACCTTC. Translated: CASSQDRSYGYTF. The rearrangement uses TRBV3-1 (or the pseudogene TRBV3-2) and TRBJ1-2; D call uncertain. V was pared by 0 bases and J by 4 bases, with 6 bases between. The CDR3 consists of 13 residues. Per germline, CDR1 LGHDT and CDR2 YNNKEL (reference sequence).

The chain is built from TRBV28 and TRBJ2-5, with TRBD2 matching 7 bases. Germline V gene sequence: CDR1 MDHEN, CDR2 SYDVKM. CDR3 size: 15 residues. The ends lost 4 bases at V and 5 bases at J; junction bases unmatched: 10. The chain's CDR3 is CASSSPPAGEETQYF. As DNA, the CDR3 is TGTGCCAGCAGTTCCCCACCTGCGGGAGAGGAGACCCAGTACTTC.

The CDR3 nucleotides are TGCGCCAGCAGCCATGAAGGGGTCGTGGACAGAAACATCTATGGCTACACCTTC. Translation: CASSHEGVVDRNIYGYTF. The chain carries TRBV4-1 and TRBJ1-2; tentatively, D is TRBD1 (6 bases). Trimming removed 3 bases from V and 4 bases from J, with 24 bases in between. Germline lookup yields CDR1 MGHRA and CDR2 YSYEKL. This CDR3 comprises 18 residues.

V usage is TRBV9 and J usage is TRBJ2-3, with 13 bases lining up with TRBD2. The CDR3 consists of 15 residues. Trimming took 4 bases from V and 5 from J; bases not matched to a gene: 4. CDR1 and CDR2 (germline): SGDLS, YYNGEE. This chain's CDR3 is CASSPTSGGRDTQYF. The CDR3 coding sequence is TGTGCCAGCAGCCCGACTAGCGGGGGGCGAGATACGCAGTATTTT. The complete variable domain, with remaining parts taken from reference TRBV9 and TRBJ2-3, reads DSGVTQTPKHLITATGQRVTLRCSPRSGDLSVYWYQQSLDQGLQFLIQYYNGEERAKGNILERFSAQQFPDLHSELNLSSLELGDSALYFCASSPTSGGRDTQYFGPGTRLTVL.

The sample holds one count of this clone. The rearrangement joins TRBV7-6 to TRBJ2-1; D is undetermined. CDR1 is SGHVS and CDR2 is FNYEAQ in the germline V gene. Trimming took 4 bases from V and 0 from J, leaving 13 bases between them. The CDR3 has 16 amino acids. The CDR3 is CASSSRLSNSYNEQFF. CDR3 nucleotide sequence: TGTGCCAGCAGCTCACGACTCTCAAACTCCTACAATGAGCAGTTCTTC.

The chain carries TRBV7-6 and TRBJ2-1; 9 positions agree with TRBD2. The germline V gene encodes CDR1 SGHVS and CDR2 FNYEAQ. V dropped 4 bases and J dropped 8; count of bases not matched to a gene: 6. The CDR3 runs to 14 residues. For the CDR3, the DNA is TGTGCCAGCAGCTCCTTGGGACTAGCCGATGAGCAGTTCTTC. Its protein is CASSSLGLADEQFF. The whole variable domain, remainder taken from reference TRBV7-6 and TRBJ2-1, is GAGVSQSPRYKVTKRGQDVALRCDPISGHVSLYWYRQALGQGPEFLTYFNYEAQQDKSGLPNDRFSAERPEGSISTLTIQRTEQRDSAMYRCASSSLGLADEQFFGPGTRLTVL.

This clone turned up a few times. The chain is built from TRBV7-6 and TRBJ1-5, with 7 bases fitting TRBD1. CDR1 is SGHVS, CDR2 FNYEAQ, per germline. Unmatched junction bases numbered 10, after V lost 5 bases and J lost 0 bases. CDR3 length equals 17 residues. The CDR3 here is CASSLGTASYSNQPQHF. The CDR3 DNA follows: TGTGCCAGCAGCCTCGGGACAGCAAGTTATAGCAATCAGCCCCAGCATTTT. The whole variable domain, remainder taken from reference TRBV7-6 and TRBJ1-5, is GAGVSQSPRYKVTKRGQDVALRCDPISGHVSLYWYRQALGQGPEFLTYFNYEAQQDKSGLPNDRFSAERPEGSISTLTIQRTEQRDSAMYRCASSLGTASYSNQPQHFGDGTRLSIL.

This chain joins TRBV5-1 and TRBJ2-3; weak D call: TRBD2 (6 bases). Germline CDR1 is SGHRS and CDR2 is YFSETQ. Trimming stripped 2 bases from V and 0 bases from J, with 16 bases between. This CDR3 is 17 amino acids long. CDR3 amino acids: CASSFRASSGSTDTQYF. The CDR3 nucleotides read TGCGCCAGCAGCTTCCGGGCGTCGAGCGGGAGCACAGATACGCAGTATTTT.

The rearrangement joins TRBV18 to TRBJ1-1; perhaps TRBD1 as D (6 bases). The CDR3 covers 14 residues. Trimming took off 3 bases at V and 2 bases at J, with 10 bases between the two ends. Germline CDR1 and CDR2: KGHSH and LQKENI. CDR3 loop: CASSPTQGNTEAFF. The CDR3, as DNA: TGTGCCAGCTCACCCACACAGGGAAACACTGAAGCTTTCTTT.

The CDR3 DNA reads as TGTGCCAGCAGCTTCGGGACAACAAACTATGGCTACACCTTC. It encodes CASSFGTTNYGYTF. The rearrangement joins TRBV7-6 to TRBJ1-2, with D maybe TRBD1 (6 bases). Germline CDR1 is SGHVS and CDR2 is FNYEAQ. This CDR3 contains 14 residues. The ends were cut back, 3 bases at V and 2 bases at J, with 10 bases in the middle.

This chain links TRBV19 with TRBJ1-6, with 11 bases that match TRBD1. The germline V gene has CDR1 LNHDA and CDR2 SQIVND (reference sequence). The CDR3 runs 16 residues. With V trimmed by 7 bases and J by 10 bases, 12 bases remained unmatched. CDR3 nucleotide sequence: TGTGCCAGTACCATTAGGACAGGGGGCTTCTCGTCACCCCTCCACTTT. Translation gives CASTIRTGGFSSPLHF.

V is TRBV2 and J is TRBJ1-5, with TRBD1 matching over 8 bases. Germline CDR1 and CDR2: SNHLY and FYNNEI. The CDR3 runs 16 residues. V shed 4 bases and J 4 bases; nucleotides not matched to a gene: 9. The CDR3 loop is CASSVTGQGRNQPQHF. The CDR3 nucleotides read TGTGCCAGCAGTGTAACCGGACAGGGAAGAAATCAGCCCCAGCATTTT.

The chain is built from TRBV28 and TRBJ2-6, with a possible D match to TRBD2 (6 bases). This CDR3 is built from 16 residues. Deletions cut 1 base from V and 2 bases from J, with 9 bases between. CDR1 and CDR2 from the germline V gene are MDHEN and SYDVKM. The DNA for the CDR3 is TGTGCCAGCAGTTTATTCGGGGGAGCTGGGGCCAACGTCCTGACTTTC. The encoded protein is CASSLFGGAGANVLTF.

The chain has TRBV5-1 and TRBJ2-5; D possibly corresponds to TRBD1 (5 bases). V was shortened by 4 bases and J by 7 bases, with 14 bases between the two germline ends. Germline V lookup: CDR1 SGHRS, CDR2 YFSETQ. The CDR3 is 13 residues long. The CDR3 region has the DNA TGCGCCAGCAGCGCTCTAGGGGCCAGGACCCAGTACTTC. Its protein product is CASSALGARTQYF.

The chain uses TRBV6-5 and TRBJ2-3, with D tentatively TRBD2 (5 bases). There are 15 residues in the CDR3. CDR1 and CDR2 (germline): MNHEY, SVGAGI. V gave up 0 bases and J gave up 5 bases, with 12 bases separating them. DNA of the CDR3: TGTGCCAGCAGTTACTCGTACTCCCGGGAAGATACGCAGTATTTT. It encodes CASSYSYSREDTQYF.